This is a list of T cell receptor beta chains from one sample in a study of shared clonotypes between healthy human individuals. Here immunoSEQ multiplex PCR was the method, and the copy in TCRdb shows in-frame clones only, minus some. The data contain roughly 1,100,000 clones, around 76% of them singletons. The sample taken for sequencing was memory CD4+ T cells sorted from blood. The receptors here all came from a man in his late teens or twenties in good health. Each CDR3 is given with its conserved first and last residue. D genes are given only for firm matches. Clone size is not always given. Where it is, it says once, few, many or a class for expanded clones.

j_call v_call d_call clone_size cdr3_length cdr3_nt cdr3_aa
TRBJ2-5 TRBV5-1 . . 17 TGCGCCAGCAGCTTAAGGCCGCTTTCTGGGGGCCAAGAGACCCAGTACTTC CASSLRPLSGGQETQYF
TRBJ2-2 TRBV13 . . 15 TGTGCCAGCAGCGATACCCTCAGTAGGACCGGGGAGCTGTTTTTT CASSDTLSRTGELFF
TRBJ1-2 TRBV25-1 TRBD1 . 11 TGTGCCAGCGGACAGGGGTATGGCTACACCTTC CASGQGYGYTF
TRBJ2-3 TRBV7-2 . . 13 TGTGCCAGCAGTCAATTGCAGGGTGATACGCAGTATTTT CASSQLQGDTQYF
TRBJ1-1 TRBV4-1 TRBD1 . 17 TGCGCCAGCAGCCAAGGAAACTTACAGGGGTCGGGAACTGAAGCTTTCTTT CASSQGNLQGSGTEAFF
TRBJ2-5 TRBV14 TRBD2 . 13 TGTGCCAGCAGCAGAGGGAGGGAAGAGACCCAGTACTTC CASSRGREETQYF
TRBJ2-7 TRBV14 . . 14 TGTGCCAGCAGCACGACAAAGAGCTCCTACGAGCAGTACTTC CASSTTKSSYEQYF
TRBJ2-1 TRBV6-5 TRBD2 . 15 TGTGCCAGCAGTTACTTAACGGGAGGGCGCAATGAGCAGTTCTTC CASSYLTGGRNEQFF
TRBJ2-5 TRBV5-1 TRBD2 . 15 TGCGCCAGCAGCTTGGAGCGGGGGTCCCGGGAGACCCAGTACTTC CASSLERGSRETQYF
TRBJ2-7 TRBV28 . . 12 TGTGCCAGCAGGGGGGGAGCGTACGAGCAGTACTTC CASRGGAYEQYF
TRBJ1-1 TRBV30 TRBD1 few 13 TGTGCCTGGACCAACAGGGGGCACCCTGAAGCTTTCTTT CAWTNRGHPEAFF
TRBJ2-3 TRBV7-9 . . 15 TGTGCCAGCAGCTTAAGGGCCCAGAGCACAGATACGCAGTATTTT CASSLRAQSTDTQYF
TRBJ2-7 TRBV27 TRBD2 . 18 TGTGCCAGCAGTTCTCTCAAGGGACTAGCGGGACCATACTACGAGCAGTACTTC CASSSLKGLAGPYYEQYF
TRBJ2-3 TRBV18 . . 14 TGTGCCAGCGGCCTCTTGGGTGCGACCGATACGCAGTATTTT CASGLLGATDTQYF
TRBJ1-4 TRBV30 . . 12 TGTGCCTGGAGTCCAAGGAATGAAAAACTGTTTTTT CAWSPRNEKLFF
TRBJ2-3 TRBV19 . . 15 TGTGCCAGTAGTATGGCATCTGGGGGAGGAGATACGCAGTATTTT CASSMASGGGDTQYF
TRBJ2-5 TRBV5-4 TRBD2 . 16 TGTGCCAGCAGCAAGCAAATAGCGGGGGGTGGAGAGACCCAGTACTTC CASSKQIAGGGETQYF